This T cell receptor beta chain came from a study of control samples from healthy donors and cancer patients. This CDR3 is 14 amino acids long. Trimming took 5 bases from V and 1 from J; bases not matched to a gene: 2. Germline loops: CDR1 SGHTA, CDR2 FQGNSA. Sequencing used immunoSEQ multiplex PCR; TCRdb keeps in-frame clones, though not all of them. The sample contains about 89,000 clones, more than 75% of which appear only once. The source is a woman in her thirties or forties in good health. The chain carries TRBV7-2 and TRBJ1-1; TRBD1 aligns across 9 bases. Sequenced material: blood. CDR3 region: CASSGGQGNTEAFF. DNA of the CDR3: TGTGCCAGCAGCGGGGGACAGGGGAACACTGAAGCTTTCTTT.